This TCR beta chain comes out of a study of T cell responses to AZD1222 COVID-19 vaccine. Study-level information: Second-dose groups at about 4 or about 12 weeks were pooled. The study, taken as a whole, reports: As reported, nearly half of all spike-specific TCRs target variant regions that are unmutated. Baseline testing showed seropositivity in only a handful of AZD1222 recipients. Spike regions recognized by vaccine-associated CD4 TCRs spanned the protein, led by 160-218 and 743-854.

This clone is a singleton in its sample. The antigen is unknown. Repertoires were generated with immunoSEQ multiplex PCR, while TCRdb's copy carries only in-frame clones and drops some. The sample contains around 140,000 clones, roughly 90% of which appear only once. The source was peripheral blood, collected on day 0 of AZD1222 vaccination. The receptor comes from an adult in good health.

The chain's CDR3 is CASSLYGGTEAFF. CDR3 DNA sequence: TGTGCCAGCAGTTTATACGGAGGCACTGAAGCTTTCTTT. The V call is TRBV28, the J call TRBJ1-1; D remains unclear. The germline gives CDR1 MDHEN, CDR2 SYDVKM. The V end was cut by 1 base, the J end by 4 bases, with 7 bases between. The CDR3 consists of 13 residues.